The 20 T cell receptor beta chains below come from one sample, sequenced in a study of Graves' ophthalmopathy and Graves' hyperthyroidism. Amplification targeted the TCR beta CDR3 regions, with RNA transcripts as the source material. RT-PCR with HTBI primers came first, then second-round multiplex PCR. Via MiXCR, TCRdb re-called the multiplex PCR reads, giving one row per CDR3 protein. The sample shows about 220,000 distinct CDR3 sequences, 20% to 25% of them seen only once. Sequencing was done on a sample of peripheral blood. The receptors derive from a woman aged 50 to 60 with Graves' ophthalmopathy.

This chain links TRBV18 with TRBJ2-7; D is unclear. The CDR3 extends over 14 amino acids. V was cut by 4 bases and J by 5 bases, with 15 bases left in between. Germline CDR1 and CDR2: KGHSH and LQKENI. CDR3 sequence: CASSQNGWLDEQYF. The CDR3 nucleotides read TGTGCCAGCTCACAAAACGGGTGGCTTGACGAGCAGTACTTC.

The sample holds many counts of this clonotype. The genes are TRBV19 and TRBJ1-5, with 8 positions matching TRBD1. J was trimmed by 9 bases and V by 3 bases; bases with no gene match: 7. Germline loops: CDR1 LNHDA, CDR2 SQIVND (reference sequence). This CDR3 region has 14 residues. The CDR3 coding sequence is TGTGCCAGTAGTATTGGACAGGGTGCAGGGCCCCAGCATTTT. Its translation: CASSIGQGAGPQHF.

V is TRBV12-3 or TRBV12-4 and J is TRBJ1-2; D gene uncertain. Trimming took 3 bases from V and 2 from J, leaving 16 bases between them. This CDR3 has 16 residues. CDR3 DNA: TGTGCCAGCAGTTTCCTGTTAGGGCAGATAAACTATGGCTACACCTTC. It is translated as CASSFLLGQINYGYTF.

This clonotype was counted a few times. V and J are TRBV6-8 and TRBJ2-5; TRBD1 aligns across 9 bases. Germline V gene sequence: CDR1 MNHGY, CDR2 SAAAGT. The V and J ends lost 7 bases and 4 bases, in that order; junction bases with no gene match: 10. The CDR3 covers 15 residues. The CDR3 DNA is TGTGCCAGCACCTCGGACAGGGGTATCCGAGAGACCCAGTACTTC. This sequence encodes CASTSDRGIRETQYF.

The J gene is TRBJ2-4, the V gene TRBV24-1; 9 bases are a match to TRBD1. The germline V gene encodes CDR1 KGHDR and CDR2 SFDVKD. V lost 5 bases and J lost 0; bases outside the gene matches: 7. CDR3 length: 17 amino acids. DNA for the CDR3: TGTGCCACCAGTGCTACCGGGACAGGGTTAGCCAAAAACATTCAGTACTTC. Amino acid sequence: CATSATGTGLAKNIQYF.

This clonotype was seen at least ten times. This chain uses TRBV6-2 or TRBV6-3 with TRBJ2-5, with D possibly TRBD2 on 6 matching bases. Trimming removed 7 bases from V and 6 bases from J, with 18 bases in between. Germline V CDR1 and CDR2: MNHEY, SVGEGT. The CDR3 runs 14 residues. This CDR3 reads CASTLSGGRQTQYF. CDR3 in DNA: TGTGCCAGCACTCTGAGCGGAGGGAGGCAGACCCAGTACTTC.

The sample holds many counts of this clonotype. The chain combines TRBV28 with TRBJ2-4, with 11 bases fitting TRBD2. J lost 3 bases, V lost 4 bases, and 2 bases had no gene match. Germline V gives CDR1 MDHEN, CDR2 SYDVKM. The CDR3 extends over 15 amino acids. In DNA, the CDR3 is TGTGCCAGCAGTTCCGGGACTAGCGGCAAAAACATTCAGTACTTC. Translating it yields CASSSGTSGKNIQYF.

This clonotype has ten or more counts. The CDR3 DNA is TGTGCCAGCGCAACCGGAACCTCCTGGCGCTCTGGAAACACCATATATTTT. This encodes CASATGTSWRSGNTIYF. The chain is built from TRBV11-1 and TRBJ1-3; D gene uncertain. The germline CDR1 and CDR2 sequences are SGHAT and FQDESV (reference sequence). This CDR3 region has 17 residues. V dropped 8 bases and J dropped 0 bases, with 20 bases sitting between them.

This clonotype has a handful of counts. The V call is TRBV6-1, the J call TRBJ1-2; D gene ambiguous. Deletions cut 8 bases from V and 6 bases from J, with 10 bases between. This CDR3 has 11 residues. Germline CDR1 is MNHNS and CDR2 is SASEGT. The CDR3 bases are TGTGCCAGCTCCCTTTCCCATGGCTACACCTTC. It codes for CASSLSHGYTF.

This clonotype was recorded many times. This rearrangement joins TRBV5-1 to TRBJ2-7; D is uncertain. V lost 1 base and J lost 6, with 5 bases in between. This CDR3 is built from 11 residues. Germline V CDR1 and CDR2: SGHRS, YFSETQ. CDR3 amino acids: CASSLTGEQYF. CDR3 in DNA: TGCGCCAGCAGCTTGACGGGCGAGCAGTACTTC.

The chain recombines TRBV7-9 with TRBJ2-7, with 7 bases lining up with TRBD2. Germline V CDR1 and CDR2: SEHNR, FQNEAQ (reference sequence). The CDR3 is 15 residues long. The ends lost 0 bases at V and 3 bases at J; junction bases unmatched: 5. CDR3 DNA: TGTGCCAGCAGCTTAGCGCGGGAGCGAATCTACGAGCAGTACTTC. It codes for CASSLARERIYEQYF.

In its sample, this clonotype was seen many times. The chain couples TRBV19 to TRBJ1-1; tentative D call: TRBD1 (5 bases). In germline, CDR1 is LNHDA, CDR2 SQIVND (reference sequence). The CDR3 covers 14 residues. Deletions cut 4 bases from V and 0 bases from J, with 9 bases between. The CDR3 nucleotides are TGTGCCAGTAGTAATGGGGCCATGAACACTGAAGCTTTCTTT. This sequence encodes CASSNGAMNTEAFF.

This clonotype was seen ten or more times. The chain couples TRBV12-3 or TRBV12-4 to TRBJ2-2; possible D gene TRBD1, 6 bases. Trimming stripped 5 bases from V and 4 bases from J, with 11 bases between. The CDR3 totals 14 residues. CDR3 amino acids: CASSRTGSTGELFF. The DNA of the CDR3 is TGTGCCAGCAGTCGTACAGGGTCCACCGGGGAGCTGTTTTTT.

Many counts were recorded for this clonotype. The J gene is TRBJ1-1, the V gene TRBV19; D is perhaps TRBD1 (6 bases). Trimming removed 3 bases at V and 10 bases at J, with 18 bases between. Germline V gene sequence: CDR1 LNHDA, CDR2 SQIVND (reference sequence). This CDR3 contains 14 residues. For the CDR3, the DNA is TGTGCCAGTAGTATTGGGGGGCAGGCTGGGGGAGCTTTCTTT. Translated: CASSIGGQAGGAFF.

This clonotype was found many times. This CDR3 is CASGQGHTEAFF. The CDR3 DNA reads as TGTGCCAGCGGACAGGGGCACACTGAAGCTTTCTTT. The chain recombines TRBV6-1 with TRBJ1-1; 9 bases agree with TRBD1. After removal of 8 bases from V and 3 bases from J, the junction contained 1 base not matched to a gene. CDR3 size: 12 residues. Germline CDR1 MNHNS, CDR2 SASEGT.

The table lists this clonotype with many counts. This chain connects TRBV30 to TRBJ1-1; D is uncertain. Trimming removed 0 bases at V and 1 base at J, with 9 bases between. The CDR3 consists of 14 residues. The V gene's germline CDR1 is GTSNPN and CDR2 SVGIG (reference sequence). CDR3 in amino acids: CAWSVLARNTEAFF. As DNA, the CDR3 is TGTGCCTGGAGTGTACTAGCGCGGAACACTGAAGCTTTCTTT.

The chain joins TRBV28 to TRBJ2-7; D is undetermined. V lost 2 bases and J 6 bases, leaving 8 bases between the germline ends. CDR3 length: 12 residues. Germline CDR1 is MDHEN and CDR2 is SYDVKM. The CDR3: CASSLNPSEQYF. In DNA form, the CDR3 reads TGTGCCAGCAGTTTAAATCCTAGCGAGCAGTACTTC.

V is TRBV19 and J is TRBJ1-5, with TRBD1 matching over 9 bases. V lost 2 bases to trimming and J lost 5 bases; unmatched junction nucleotides: 1. CDR1 LNHDA and CDR2 SQIVND come from the germline V gene (reference sequence). This CDR3 spans 14 amino acids. CDR3: CASSIWTGDQPQHF. The CDR3 DNA follows: TGTGCCAGTAGTATATGGACAGGGGATCAGCCCCAGCATTTT.

The rearrangement links TRBV7-3 to TRBJ2-5, with 8 bases identical to TRBD1. The ends lost 6 bases at V and 2 bases at J; junction bases unmatched: 8. CDR1 is SGHTA, CDR2 FQGTGA, per germline. The CDR3 covers 15 residues. The CDR3 DNA reads TGTGCCAGCAGTCGGCACGGGACAGGACAAGAGACCCAGTACTTC. It yields the protein CASSRHGTGQETQYF.

A note on this clonotype: This sequence may be a read error, since a much larger clone differs from it by one base. No conserved phenylalanine or tryptophan is present at the end of the CDR3, so a read error is the likely explanation. This rearrangement joins TRBV5-1 to TRBJ2-2; D may be TRBD1 (6 bases). Germline loops: CDR1 SGHRS, CDR2 YFSETQ. This CDR3 spans 15 amino acids. The CDR3 reads CASNLGQTNTGELFL. CDR3 in DNA: TGCGCCAGCAACTTGGGACAAACAAACACCGGGGAGCTGTTTCTT.